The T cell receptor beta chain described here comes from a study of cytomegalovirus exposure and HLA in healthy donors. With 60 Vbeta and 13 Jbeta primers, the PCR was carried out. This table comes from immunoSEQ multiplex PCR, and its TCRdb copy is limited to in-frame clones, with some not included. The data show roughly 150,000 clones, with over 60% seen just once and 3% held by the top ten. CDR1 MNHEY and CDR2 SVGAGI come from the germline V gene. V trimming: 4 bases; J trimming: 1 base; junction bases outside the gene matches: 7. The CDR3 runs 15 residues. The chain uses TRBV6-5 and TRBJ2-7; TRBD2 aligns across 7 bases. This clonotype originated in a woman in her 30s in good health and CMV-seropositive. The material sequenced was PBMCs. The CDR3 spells CASSSAGIGSYEQYF. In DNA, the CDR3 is TGTGCCAGCAGTTCAGCGGGGATCGGATCCTACGAGCAGTACTTC.